This T cell receptor beta chain was profiled in a study of T cell responses to AZD1222 COVID-19 vaccine. Regarding this clone: Its antigen is still unknown.

Study-wide points: Nearly half of spike-specific TCRs reportedly target variant regions that are unmutated in the B.1.351 and B.1.1.7 variants.

TCRdb keeps only in-frame clones here, not all; method: immunoSEQ multiplex PCR. The sample holds 150,000 to 180,000 clones, roughly nine tenths seen once. The sample here was peripheral blood, taken on day 0 of MenACWY control vaccination. The receptor comes from an adult in good health.

CDR3 nucleotide sequence: TGTGCCAGCAGCCAAGACAGGGATCAGCCCCAGCATTTT. Amino acid sequence: CASSQDRDQPQHF. The chain employs TRBV7-6 and TRBJ1-5; 7 positions match TRBD1. CDR1 and CDR2 (germline): SGHVS, FNYEAQ. The V segment lost 5 bases and the J segment 5 bases; nucleotides outside the gene matches: 3. The CDR3 consists of 13 residues.